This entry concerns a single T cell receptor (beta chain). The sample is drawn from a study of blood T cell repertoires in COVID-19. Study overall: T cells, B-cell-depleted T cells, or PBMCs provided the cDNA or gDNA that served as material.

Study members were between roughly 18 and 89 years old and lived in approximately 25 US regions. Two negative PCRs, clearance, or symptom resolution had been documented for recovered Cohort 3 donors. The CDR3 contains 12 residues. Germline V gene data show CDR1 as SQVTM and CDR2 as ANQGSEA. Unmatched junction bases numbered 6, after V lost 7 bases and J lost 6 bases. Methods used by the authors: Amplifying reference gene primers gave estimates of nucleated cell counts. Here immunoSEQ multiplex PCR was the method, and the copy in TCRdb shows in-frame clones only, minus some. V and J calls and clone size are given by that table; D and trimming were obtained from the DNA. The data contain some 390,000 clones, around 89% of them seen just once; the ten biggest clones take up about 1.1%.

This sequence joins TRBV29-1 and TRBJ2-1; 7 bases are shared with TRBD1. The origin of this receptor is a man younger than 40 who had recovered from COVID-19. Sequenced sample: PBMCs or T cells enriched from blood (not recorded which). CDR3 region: CSARQGVNEQFF. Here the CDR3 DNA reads TGCAGCGCCCGCCAGGGGGTCAATGAGCAGTTCTTC.